This T cell receptor (beta chain) was documented in a study of T cells after yellow fever vaccination. Study results and limitations: Almost all vaccine-responding clonotypes escaped detection in sorted memory subsets on day 0. Weaker overall was a secondary response that nonetheless peaked faster, on day 5 versus 15.

The CDR3 extends over 15 amino acids. CDR1 is LGHDT, CDR2 YNNKEL, per germline (reference sequence). Trimming removed 0 bases from V and 2 bases from J; junction bases left unmatched: 3. Template-switching 5'RACE yielded the TCR cDNA; a universal primer site and UMIs were added in the process. TCRdb itself ran the 5' RACE reads through MiXCR, one entry per CDR3 protein. This table has approximately 13,000 distinct CDR3 sequences, 4% to 6% appearing once. This clonotype was observed many times. The TCR sequence derives from a man aged 25 to 45 who received the YFV17D yellow fever vaccine. The V gene is TRBV3-1, the J gene TRBJ2-7, with 8 bases lining up with TRBD2. This material consisted of PBMCs, either bulk or a sorted T-cell subset (CD4+, CD8+, memory, or dextramer-sorted; not recorded which), taken 45 days after the yellow fever booster vaccination. The CDR3 reads CASSQDPGGTYEQYF. CDR3 sequence (DNA): TGTGCCAGCAGCCAAGATCCGGGAGGGACCTACGAGCAGTACTTC.